The entry below gives a single T cell receptor beta chain sequence along with its context. The antigen is unknown. This CDR3 contains 18 residues. Germline V gene data show CDR1 as LNHDA and CDR2 as SQIVND (reference sequence). The V gene lost 5 bases and the J gene lost 0 bases, with 20 bases spanning the gap. The data originate from a study of cytomegalovirus exposure and HLA in healthy donors. Study outcomes and limitations: The study put 150 to 200 TCR beta chains on its list as cytomegalovirus-associated.

Each donor was healthy, and each was a bone marrow donor. The PCR made use of 60 Vbeta and 13 Jbeta primers. The data were produced by immunoSEQ multiplex PCR, yet TCRdb's version contains in-frame clones alone and is incomplete. The sample includes under 150,000 clones, around three quarters seen only once; the top ten take about 3.3%. The chain links TRBV19 to TRBJ1-5, with TRBD1 as a possible D gene (6 bases). Specimen: PBMCs. The TCR comes from a woman aged 25 to 39 in good health and CMV-seropositive. Here the CDR3 reads CASSPLPDRLYSNQPQHF. CDR3 coding DNA: TGTGCCAGTAGTCCCCTACCCGACAGGCTCTATAGCAATCAGCCCCAGCATTTT.